Listed below are T cell receptor beta chains from one sample, sequenced in a study of regulatory T cells in long-lasting Graves disease. TCRdb independently ran MiXCR on the multiplex PCR reads; one entry per CDR3 protein. The sample includes more than 400,000 distinct CDR3 sequences, around 15% of them seen just once. The data were also submitted as part of a second study, on T cells in Graves' hyperthyroidism and ophthalmopathy.

The specimen comprised peripheral blood mononuclear cells (PBMCs), sampled at new diagnosis, from a patient treated with antithyroid drugs. The receptors originated from a woman aged 25 to 39 with Graves disease. CDR3s include the opening cysteine and the closing phenylalanine or tryptophan. Each record gives: V gene, CDR3 protein.

v_call: TRBV11-2; cdr3_aa: CASSASGSHNEQFF
v_call: TRBV28; cdr3_aa: CASRASGGLPNTGELFF
v_call: TRBV9; cdr3_aa: CASSVSRHTEAFF
v_call: TRBV18; cdr3_aa: CASSSGVLGTDTQYF
v_call: TRBV4-3; cdr3_aa: CASSLRQLSSYNSPLHF
v_call: TRBV5-1; cdr3_aa: CASSLRPGTSDHEQFF
v_call: TRBV2; cdr3_aa: CASKGSGNAYTGELFF
v_call: TRBV6-1; cdr3_aa: CASILRGSGQPQHF
v_call: TRBV12-3/TRBV12-4; cdr3_aa: CASSPIVGVNTEAFF
v_call: TRBV10-2; cdr3_aa: CASSENSSGELFF
v_call: TRBV6-1; cdr3_aa: CASSSRQGSGQPRHF
v_call: TRBV11-2; cdr3_aa: CASSPPGTRSTDTQYF
v_call: TRBV27; cdr3_aa: CASSPGEYTEAFF
v_call: TRBV5-1; cdr3_aa: CASSRGATGNTEAFF
v_call: TRBV28; cdr3_aa: CASQPGQGIGETQYF
v_call: TRBV2; cdr3_aa: CASSEGPTNRGIYNEQFF
v_call: TRBV28; cdr3_aa: CASSLGGRHEQFF
v_call: TRBV28; cdr3_aa: CASKLGITEAFF
v_call: TRBV30; cdr3_aa: CAWNPNTEAFF
v_call: TRBV7-2; cdr3_aa: CASSSAVHEQYF
v_call: TRBV19; cdr3_aa: CASSIGRVGNYGYTF
v_call: TRBV7-6; cdr3_aa: CASSRSNGELFF
v_call: TRBV7-8; cdr3_aa: CASSSTSGAYDTQYF
v_call: TRBV19; cdr3_aa: CASSIGGLAVTYEQYF
v_call: TRBV12-3/TRBV12-4; cdr3_aa: CASSPGQGFTDTQYF
v_call: TRBV2; cdr3_aa: CATTPGLTESEQYF
v_call: TRBV5-1; cdr3_aa: CASSLTSGRTLQYF
v_call: TRBV11-2; cdr3_aa: CASSGAPGQDETQYF
v_call: TRBV7-2; cdr3_aa: CASSLVDGRIYEQYF
v_call: TRBV14; cdr3_aa: CASSQSGPSTDTQYF
v_call: TRBV28; cdr3_aa: CASEGGQAISSYEQYF
v_call: TRBV6-1; cdr3_aa: CASTPAGSGTDTQYF
v_call: TRBV24-1; cdr3_aa: CTTSDLGGRGHPKRGYNEQFF
v_call: TRBV11-2; cdr3_aa: CASSLNQAFAGELFF
v_call: TRBV20-1; cdr3_aa: CSARTGQGKHGYTF
v_call: TRBV24-1; cdr3_aa: CATSDSGQGGQFF
v_call: TRBV28; cdr3_aa: CASSFSTGELFF
v_call: TRBV27; cdr3_aa: CASSLSVRLAGQFDSPLHF
v_call: TRBV5-1; cdr3_aa: CASSLGLRNTGELFF
v_call: TRBV9; cdr3_aa: CASSVPGALPGDTQYF
v_call: TRBV19; cdr3_aa: CASSKALAGYNEQFF
v_call: TRBV10-3; cdr3_aa: CAISESGGASGSMNEQFF
v_call: TRBV3-1; cdr3_aa: CASSWRGYNEQFF
v_call: TRBV19; cdr3_aa: CASADRVNTEAFF
v_call: TRBV12-3/TRBV12-4; cdr3_aa: CASSPWDGPGANVLTF
v_call: TRBV4-1; cdr3_aa: CASSQARGGNIGTEAFF
v_call: TRBV5-6; cdr3_aa: CASSLVGYSIEAFF
v_call: TRBV28; cdr3_aa: CASRGRPPGLAGGPGDTQYF
v_call: TRBV6-2/TRBV6-3; cdr3_aa: CASSRGAGGSAQYF
v_call: TRBV5-1; cdr3_aa: CASSLGRQGLGNIQYF
v_call: TRBV7-2; cdr3_aa: CASSLAKGLGEQYF
v_call: TRBV7-9; cdr3_aa: CASRPVQNTGELFF
v_call: TRBV6-1; cdr3_aa: CASSTPGQGSTDTQYF
v_call: TRBV6-2/TRBV6-3; cdr3_aa: CASSDAATTDTQYF
v_call: TRBV5-4; cdr3_aa: CASSLYIGNEQFF
v_call: TRBV28; cdr3_aa: CASSLPVSGYTF